The subject of this entry is one T cell receptor (beta chain). CDR1 is MNHEY, CDR2 SMNVEV, per germline (reference sequence). Trimming left V 5 bases short and J 4 bases short, with 12 bases between. The CDR3 is 14 residues long. The entry originates in a study of blood T cell repertoires in COVID-19. Each recovered donor of Cohort 3 presented with two negative PCRs, clearance, or symptom resolution. Original data processing: Reference gene primer amplification gave nucleated cell count estimates. Libraries were prepared by immunoSEQ multiplex PCR; TCRdb keeps only in-frame clonotypes and omits some of them. Clonal size and the V and J genes are those of that table, whereas D and trimming came from the DNA. The sample lists approximately 290,000 clones; roughly 85% were seen once.

This clonotype was sampled from a woman aged 25 to 39 who had recovered from COVID-19. This chain uses TRBV27 with TRBJ1-5; D perhaps matches TRBD1 (5 bases). Sequenced sample: PBMCs or T cells enriched from blood (not recorded which). CDR3 DNA sequence: TGTGCCAGCAGTCCTAGACAGTTAAATCAGCCCCAGCATTTT. Encoded protein: CASSPRQLNQPQHF.